What follows are 30 T cell receptor beta chains derived from one specimen sequenced in a study of T cell responses to AZD1222 COVID-19 vaccine. Assay: immunoSEQ multiplex PCR; the TCRdb copy retains only in-frame clones and omits some. The data contain some 170,000 clones, approximately 94% of them singletons. The sample in question was peripheral blood, obtained on day 0 of AZD1222 vaccination. All receptors come from an adult in good health.

The chain combines TRBV5-1 with TRBJ2-7; D remains unclear. The CDR3 is 12 amino acids. Trimming removed 0 bases from V and 11 bases from J, with 12 bases in between. The V gene's germline CDR1 is SGHRS and CDR2 YFSETQ. CDR3 protein: CASSLEGAQKYF. CDR3 nucleotide sequence: TGCGCCAGCAGCTTGGAAGGTGCCCAAAAGTACTTC. Supplemented by reference TRBV5-1 and TRBJ2-7, the full variable domain reads KAGVTQTPRYLIKTRGQQVTLSCSPISGHRSVSWYQQTPGQGLQFLFEYFSETQRNKGNFPGRFSGRQFSNSRSEMNVSTLELGDSALYLCASSLEGAQKYFGPGTRLTVT.

V is TRBV9 and J is TRBJ1-1; 7 bases line up with TRBD1. This CDR3 comprises 15 residues. J was trimmed by 4 bases and V by 0 bases; bases with no gene match: 6. Germline V CDR1 and CDR2: SGDLS, YYNGEE. CDR3: CASSVAWDRGTEAFF. The CDR3 coding sequence is TGTGCCAGCAGCGTAGCTTGGGACAGAGGCACTGAAGCTTTCTTT.

This chain uses TRBV18 with TRBJ1-2, with D unclear. The CDR3 totals 14 residues. Trimming left V 2 bases short and J 4 bases short, with 11 bases between. Per the germline V gene, CDR1 is KGHSH and CDR2 is LQKENI. CDR3 in DNA: TGTGCCAGCTCACCATCGGACGATTCCTATGGCTACACCTTC. It yields the protein CASSPSDDSYGYTF.

This chain uses TRBV27 with TRBJ1-5; weak D call: TRBD1 (6 bases). CDR1 is MNHEY, CDR2 SMNVEV, per germline (reference sequence). With 2 bases removed from V and 4 bases from J, the gap between germline ends came to 9 bases. The CDR3 totals 14 residues. For the CDR3, the DNA is TGTGCCAGCAGTTTAACAGGGCCTAATCAGCCCCAGCATTTT. Translated: CASSLTGPNQPQHF.

This clone showed up just once. The CDR3 is CASSSGLLRAEADTQYF. CDR3 bases: TGTGCCAGCAGTTCGGGGCTACTGAGGGCGGAGGCAGATACGCAGTATTTT. The rearrangement links TRBV27 to TRBJ2-3; D may be TRBD1 or TRBD2 (5 bases each). The CDR3 runs 17 residues. Germline V gene data show CDR1 as MNHEY and CDR2 as SMNVEV (reference sequence). V was pared by 4 bases and J by 4 bases, with 21 bases between.

This sequence joins TRBV19 and TRBJ2-5; possible D gene TRBD1, 5 bases. The V gene's germline CDR1 is LNHDA and CDR2 SQIVND (reference sequence). CDR3 size: 14 residues. The ends were cut back, 1 base at V and 5 bases at J, with 11 bases in the middle. CDR3 amino acids: CASSIGVTAETQYF. As DNA, the CDR3 is TGTGCCAGTAGTATAGGGGTGACAGCGGAGACCCAGTACTTC.

V gene TRBV7-2 combines with J gene TRBJ1-4, with 7 bases identical to TRBD1. The CDR3 is 14 residues long. Germline CDR1 and CDR2: SGHTA and FQGNSA. J was trimmed by 3 bases and V by 5 bases; bases with no gene match: 3. The CDR3 sequence: CASSRDSSNEKLFF. The CDR3 bases are TGTGCCAGCAGCCGGGACAGCTCTAATGAAAAACTGTTTTTT.

In its sample, this clone was seen once. This chain joins TRBV9 and TRBJ1-1; 9 nucleotides agree with TRBD1. J lost 0 bases, V lost 4 bases, and 10 bases had no gene match. Germline CDR1 is SGDLS and CDR2 is YYNGEE. The CDR3 is 17 amino acids. The CDR3 loop is CASSNRDRDPLNTEAFF. DNA for the CDR3: TGTGCCAGCAGCAACCGGGACAGGGACCCTCTGAACACTGAAGCTTTCTTT.

The chain is built from TRBV30 and TRBJ1-2; D gene uncertain. Trimming stripped 0 bases from V and 2 bases from J, with 4 bases between. Germline lookup yields CDR1 GTSNPN and CDR2 SVGIG (reference sequence). The CDR3 runs to 12 residues. The CDR3 region is CAWSVQNYGYTF. In DNA form, the CDR3 reads TGTGCCTGGAGTGTACAGAACTATGGCTACACCTTC.

The rearrangement links TRBV5-1 to TRBJ1-5; D gene ambiguous. The germline gives CDR1 SGHRS, CDR2 YFSETQ. The CDR3 runs to 14 residues. The V end lost 0 bases, the J end lost 7 bases, and 11 bases lay between the germline ends. The CDR3, as DNA: TGCGCCAGCAGCTTGGTAGGGCCCGGGCAGCCCCAGCATTTT. It codes for CASSLVGPGQPQHF.

CDR3 in DNA: TGTGCCAGCAGCCAAGTAGCGGGAGCCTACAATGAGCAGTTCTTC. Its protein product is CASSQVAGAYNEQFF. The V call is TRBV3-1 (or the pseudogene TRBV3-2), the J call TRBJ2-1, with TRBD2 matching 9 bases. V shed 1 base and J 2 bases; nucleotides not matched to a gene: 0. The CDR3 consists of 15 residues. Germline lookup yields CDR1 LGHDT and CDR2 YNNKEL (reference sequence).

V is TRBV6-6 and J is TRBJ1-5, with 7 bases matching TRBD1. V was clipped by 6 bases and J by 2 bases; unmatched bases: 4. The CDR3 runs 14 residues. Germline V gene sequence: CDR1 MNHNY, CDR2 SVGAGI (reference sequence). CDR3 amino acids: CASSPGGGNQPQHF. CDR3 DNA sequence: TGTGCCAGCAGCCCAGGGGGAGGCAATCAGCCCCAGCATTTT.

V gene TRBV14 combines with J gene TRBJ1-3; D not resolved. This CDR3 comprises 16 residues. Trimming left V 0 bases short and J 0 bases short, with 9 bases between. Per germline, CDR1 SGHDN and CDR2 FVKESK. The CDR3 DNA reads TGTGCCAGCAGCCAAGATCTACCCAGCTCTGGAAACACCATATATTTT. It specifies CASSQDLPSSGNTIYF.

V usage is TRBV5-1 and J usage is TRBJ2-6; D gene unclear. Germline V gives CDR1 SGHRS, CDR2 YFSETQ. This CDR3 contains 16 residues. Trimming pared 3 bases from V and 1 base from J, leaving 11 bases between. CDR3 sequence reads: CASSSQLSSGANVLTF. CDR3 coding DNA: TGCGCCAGCAGCTCTCAACTCTCTTCTGGGGCCAACGTCCTGACTTTC.

V gene TRBV19 combines with J gene TRBJ1-1; possible D gene TRBD1, 6 bases. The germline CDR1 and CDR2 sequences are LNHDA and SQIVND (reference sequence). The CDR3 length is 15 residues. V was clipped by 4 bases and J by 0 bases, with 12 bases between them. Here the CDR3 DNA reads TGTGCCAGTAGTAGCCGGACAGCATTGAACACTGAAGCTTTCTTT. Encoded protein: CASSSRTALNTEAFF.

The chain has TRBV2 and TRBJ2-7; perhaps D is TRBD1 or TRBD2 (5 bases each). The germline gives CDR1 SNHLY, CDR2 FYNNEI. V was pared by 4 bases and J by 4 bases, with 5 bases between. The CDR3 length is 11 residues. The CDR3: CASSGGYEQYF. The CDR3, as DNA: TGTGCCAGCAGTGGGGGGTACGAGCAGTACTTC.

The chain links TRBV6-1 to TRBJ1-1; D call uncertain. Germline assignment: CDR1 MNHNS and CDR2 SASEGT. The germline V and J ends were trimmed by 3 bases and 0 bases, with 8 bases remaining between them. The length of the CDR3 is 14 residues. CDR3 sequence (DNA): TGTGCCAGCAGTGAGGGAGATTTGAACACTGAAGCTTTCTTT. Encoded protein: CASSEGDLNTEAFF.

The gene calls are TRBV5-1 and TRBJ1-3, with D unclear. V lost 5 bases to trimming and J lost 0 bases, with 9 bases between them. The CDR3 loop spans 14 amino acids. Germline V gene sequence: CDR1 SGHRS, CDR2 YFSETQ. CDR3 protein: CASSLTLSGNTIYF. The CDR3 coding sequence is TGCGCCAGCAGTCTAACACTCTCTGGAAACACCATATATTTT.

CDR3 DNA sequence: TGTGCCAGTAGTATTCAGAGGGTTGGAGGCTACACCTTC. Residues: CASSIQRVGGYTF. The rearrangement uses TRBV19 and TRBJ1-2; D is unresolved. V lost 3 bases and J 8 bases, leaving 13 bases between the germline ends. Germline lookup yields CDR1 LNHDA and CDR2 SQIVND (reference sequence). The CDR3 is made up of 13 amino acids. Full variable domain (outside the CDR3, taken from reference TRBV19 and TRBJ1-2): DGGITQSPKYLFRKEGQNVTLSCEQNLNHDAMYWYRQDPGQGLRLIYYSQIVNDFQKGDIAEGYSVSREKKESFPLTVTSAQKNPTAFYLCASSIQRVGGYTFGSGTRLTVV.

This clone came up once. The gene calls are TRBV5-4 and TRBJ2-6, with 10 bases that match TRBD2. There are 17 residues in the CDR3. V shed 4 bases, J shed 2 bases, and the junction held 6 bases outside the gene matches. Per germline, CDR1 SGHNT and CDR2 YYREEE (reference sequence). Here the CDR3 DNA reads TGTGCCAGCAGCCAACCTACTAGCGGGACTGGGGCCAACGTCCTGACTTTC. Translation: CASSQPTSGTGANVLTF.

A remark on this clone: Additional DNA sequences in this sample encode the identical CDR3. The chain employs TRBV3-1 (or the pseudogene TRBV3-2) and TRBJ1-1, with 10 positions matching TRBD1. CDR1 LGHDT and CDR2 YNNKEL come from the germline V gene (reference sequence). CDR3 length: 14 residues. Trimming cost V 4 bases and J 1 base; bases outside gene matches: 0. CDR3 bases: TGTGCCAGCAGCCGGGACAGGGGGAACACTGAAGCTTTCTTT. It is translated as CASSRDRGNTEAFF.

This clone was counted only a few times. J is TRBJ1-3 and V is TRBV11-2; 10 nucleotides match TRBD1. Per the germline V gene, CDR1 is SGHAT and CDR2 is FQNNGV. V gave up 3 bases and J gave up 4 bases; unmatched junction bases: 0. This CDR3 spans 14 amino acids. The chain's CDR3 is CASSLDRGGNTIYF. The CDR3 DNA sequence: TGTGCCAGCAGCTTGGACAGGGGGGGAAACACCATATATTTT.

The V gene is TRBV7-9, the J gene TRBJ2-1; 9 bases are a match to TRBD2. Germline V CDR1 and CDR2: SEHNR, FQNEAQ (reference sequence). This CDR3 contains 16 residues. V was clipped by 5 bases and J by 2 bases; unmatched bases: 7. The CDR3 sequence is CASSPRLAETYNEQFF. The DNA for the CDR3 is TGTGCCAGCAGCCCGAGACTAGCGGAGACCTACAATGAGCAGTTCTTC.

The chain uses TRBV2 and TRBJ1-2; TRBD1 matches at 9 bases. With 6 bases clipped from V and 2 bases from J, the junction kept 7 bases outside the gene matches. The CDR3 is made up of 15 amino acids. The germline CDR1 and CDR2 sequences are SNHLY and FYNNEI. The CDR3 region has the DNA TGTGCCAGCAGCGTAACGGGGACAGGGAACTATGGCTACACCTTC. It is translated as CASSVTGTGNYGYTF.

This clone is a singleton in its sample. The genes are TRBV12-2 and TRBJ1-2; the DNA was not used to check the table's D call, TRBD1. TRBV12-2 is a listed pseudogene. CDR3 size: 17 residues. The CDR3 nucleotides read TGTGCAAGTCGCTTCCGTGAGTGGGGCCGGTGGGGCTATGGCTACACCTTC. It translates to CASRFREWGRWGYGYTF.

This clone occurred a few times. V and J are TRBV19 and TRBJ1-5, with D maybe TRBD1 (5 bases). CDR1 and CDR2 (germline): LNHDA, SQIVND (reference sequence). Trimming removed 6 bases at V and 0 bases at J, with 15 bases between. There are 16 residues in the CDR3. This CDR3 is CASSENKGYSNQPQHF. The CDR3 DNA sequence: TGTGCCAGTAGCGAGAATAAGGGGTATAGCAATCAGCCCCAGCATTTT.

This clone was counted a single time. This chain connects TRBV30 to TRBJ1-6; D might be TRBD1 (5 bases). Germline V gene lookup returns CDR1 GTSNPN and CDR2 SVGIG (reference sequence). V lost 5 bases to trimming and J lost 12 bases, with 11 bases between them. The CDR3 totals 11 residues. The CDR3 spells CAWEAGRPLHF. The DNA for the CDR3 is TGTGCCTGGGAAGCAGGGCGACCCCTCCACTTT.

The chain employs TRBV2 and TRBJ2-4, with 12 bases matching TRBD2. Germline V gives CDR1 SNHLY, CDR2 FYNNEI. The trim removed 6 bases at V and 0 bases at J, leaving 3 bases unmatched. This CDR3 has 16 amino acids. The CDR3 DNA reads TGTGCCAGCAGAAAGGGACTAGCGGGAGCCAAAAACATTCAGTACTTC. Its translation: CASRKGLAGAKNIQYF. Full variable domain (missing parts from reference TRBV2 and TRBJ2-4): EPEVTQTPSHQVTQMGQEVILRCVPISNHLYFYWYRQILGQKVEFLVSFYNNEISEKSEIFDDQFSVERPDGSNFTLKIRSTKLEDSAMYFCASRKGLAGAKNIQYFGAGTRLSVL.

The chain is built from TRBV5-4 and TRBJ2-2, with a weak D call TRBD2 (5 bases). The CDR3 has 14 amino acids. Germline V gives CDR1 SGHNT, CDR2 YYREEE (reference sequence). The V end was cut by 4 bases, the J end by 7 bases, with 14 bases between. CDR3 residues: CASSPHEGIGELFF. DNA for the CDR3: TGTGCCAGCAGCCCCCATGAGGGTATCGGGGAGCTGTTTTTT.

The chain links TRBV7-9 to TRBJ2-2; D remains ambiguous. CDR1 is SEHNR and CDR2 is FQNEAQ in the germline V gene (reference sequence). CDR3 size: 15 residues. V lost 6 bases and J 6 bases, leaving 17 bases between the germline ends. CDR3 nucleotides: TGTGCCAGCAGTGTACTCGCCGTAGGCGCCGGGGAGCTGTTTTTT. Residues: CASSVLAVGAGELFF.